The clone carrying this T cell receptor beta chain was counted at least ten times. Its antigen is not identified. Duration under 3 months, a NOSPECS grade of at least 4, and a Clinical Activity Score of at least 3 characterized the ophthalmopathy patients. On the basis of clinical symptoms, serum thyroxine and TRAb, thyroid ultrasound and orbital computed tomography, diagnoses were made. Fresh peripheral blood, approximately 10 ml, was the source of the PBMCs. The data are from a study of T cells in Graves' hyperthyroidism and ophthalmopathy. TCR beta CDR3 region amplification was performed from RNA transcripts. During a first-round RT-PCR of the TCR CDR3, the HTBI primer set was used. TCRdb re-called the multiplex PCR reads with MiXCR, one entry per CDR3 protein. The data contain a few hundred thousand distinct CDR3 sequences, about 16% of them singletons. Findings of the study overall: Blood shared most expanded thyroid clonotypes above 0.001.

Germline CDR1 is SQVTM and CDR2 is ANQGSEA. The CDR3 is made up of 12 amino acids. The V gene lost 1 base and the J gene lost 1 base, with 4 bases spanning the gap. This clonotype was obtained from a young woman with Graves' ophthalmopathy. The source material was blood. The chain joins TRBV29-1 to TRBJ2-5; D remains unclear. The CDR3 DNA reads as TGCAGCGTTGAAGGGATCCAAGAGACCCAGTACTTC. It yields the protein CSVEGIQETQYF.